The table lists the clone carrying this T cell receptor (beta chain) with many counts. What it binds is not known. Time point noted: sample taken at primary tumor resection. The donor population consisted of some 72 patients with untreated, early-stage non-small cell lung cancer. Researchers sequenced whole RNA taken from tumor, nontumor lung or frozen PBMC without sorting. Each CDR3 protein gets one entry after TCRdb re-called the 5' RACE reads with MiXCR. The sample lists roughly 15,000 distinct CDR3 sequences; approximately 4.8% were seen once. These data originate in a study of spatial heterogeneity in lung cancer. Whole-study results and caveats: Intratumoral expanded alpha and beta TCR counts were found to track tumor mutation counts.

J was trimmed by 10 bases and V by 4 bases; bases with no gene match: 11. CDR3 length: 15 residues. Germline V gene lookup returns CDR1 LGHDT and CDR2 YNNKEL (reference sequence). The chain employs TRBV3-1 and TRBJ2-1; 9 bases are shared with TRBD2. The receptor comes from a female donor with early-stage non-small cell lung cancer. Source: lung tumor tissue, taken at surgery. CDR3: CASSRKGTSTKEQFF. The CDR3 DNA reads as TGTGCCAGCAGCCGGAAGGGGACTAGCACCAAAGAGCAGTTCTTC.